The source of this T cell receptor beta chain is a study of T cells after yellow fever vaccination. The study made its TCR cDNA through 5'RACE template switching. That step introduced a universal primer site along with UMIs. MiXCR, run by TCRdb on the 5' RACE reads, gives a single entry per CDR3 protein. The top ten hold over 12% of the sample, which has 300,000 to 450,000 distinct CDR3 sequences, over 5% seen once. Overall study findings and caveats: Most primary-vaccination clones reappeared after the booster (just under 98% CD4, roughly 90% CD8). On re-exposure, the response was weaker but peaked faster, at day 5 versus 15.

Germline V gene sequence: CDR1 MNHEY, CDR2 SVGAGI. The CDR3 has 14 residues. V was pared by 2 bases and J by 2 bases, with 10 bases between. This clonotype was seen only a few times. Antigen: not known. Sequenced material: PBMCs, taken 5 days after the yellow fever booster vaccination. The clonotype was recovered from a man aged 25-45 years who received the YFV17D yellow fever vaccine. The chain recombines TRBV6-5 with TRBJ2-7; D may correspond to TRBD1 or TRBD2 (5 bases each). The CDR3: CASSYRDGPYEQYF. DNA for the CDR3: TGTGCCAGCAGTTACCGGGACGGGCCCTACGAGCAGTACTTC.